The 29 T cell receptor beta chains below all came from one sample that was sequenced in a study of tumor-infiltrating lymphocytes in oesophageal squamous cell carcinoma. TCRdb called the PCR reads again in MiXCR, with one record for every CDR3 protein. In the table there are approximately 9,400 distinct CDR3 sequences, approximately 64% of which are singletons. Material for sequencing was esophageal tumor tissue. The origin of the receptors is a female donor with esophageal squamous cell carcinoma.

The sample holds a few counts of this clonotype. The V call is TRBV13, the J call TRBJ2-2; D may be TRBD2 (6 bases). The V end was cut by 4 bases, the J end by 1 base, with 13 bases between. CDR3 length: 16 amino acids. Germline lookup yields CDR1 PRHDT and CDR2 FYEKMQ (reference sequence). This CDR3 reads CASSSLSGVNTGELFF. Written as DNA, the CDR3 is TGTGCCAGCAGCTCCCTTAGCGGAGTGAACACCGGGGAGCTGTTTTTT.

The gene calls are TRBV12-3 or TRBV12-4 and TRBJ2-4; D could derive from TRBD1 or TRBD2 (5 bases each). The CDR3 has 14 amino acids. Trimming removed 7 bases at V and 6 bases at J, with 16 bases between. The CDR3 coding sequence is TGTGCCAGCAACTCTCCCCAGGGACCAAACATTCAGTACTTC. Translated, it gives CASNSPQGPNIQYF.

V gene TRBV7-3 combines with J gene TRBJ2-1; the match to TRBD2 covers 7 bases. The DNA end lines up better with TRBJ2-7; the J call may be wrong. This CDR3 has 15 residues. CDR1 is SGHTA, CDR2 FQGTGA, per germline. Here the CDR3 DNA reads TGTGCCAGCAGCCCGCGTGGGCGGGAGTATGACGAGCAGTACTTC. Translating gives CASSPRGREYDEQYF.

The rearrangement joins TRBV6-1 to TRBJ2-3, with D perhaps matching TRBD2 (6 bases). Matching the DNA end better, TRBJ2-1 makes the J call doubtful. The length of the CDR3 is 19 residues. CDR1 is MNHNS, CDR2 SASEGT, per germline. CDR3 amino acids: CASSEGGFWDGTLHNEQFF. DNA for the CDR3: TGTGCCAGCAGTGAAGGGGGATTTTGGGACGGGACTCTTCACAATGAGCAGTTCTTC.

The sample holds a few counts of this clonotype. The CDR3 nucleotides are TGTGCCAGCAGCTTAGGGGACAGGGATGGAGAGACCCAGTACTTC. Translation: CASSLGDRDGETQYF. The V gene is TRBV7-3, the J gene TRBJ2-5; 9 bases line up with TRBD1. The CDR3 runs to 15 residues. Germline values: CDR1 SGHTA, CDR2 FQGTGA. V lost 2 bases to trimming and J lost 4 bases; unmatched junction nucleotides: 5.

The chain has TRBV24-1 and TRBJ2-7; the D gene is possibly TRBD2 (5 bases). This CDR3 has 15 amino acids. Germline-derived CDR1 and CDR2 are KGHDR and SFDVKD. V lost 4 bases, J lost 3 bases, and 15 bases lay in between. CDR3 in amino acids: CATSDPGAAVYEQYF. Here the CDR3 DNA reads TGTGCCACCAGTGACCCCGGAGCGGCTGTCTACGAGCAGTACTTC.

The CDR3 is CASSLGYGRNYEQYF. The CDR3 nucleotides are TGTGCCAGCAGCTTAGGTTATGGGAGAAACTACGAGCAGTACTTC. This chain uses TRBV7-6 with TRBJ2-1; maybe TRBD2 (5 bases). The J call may be wrong; the DNA end is better matched by TRBJ2-7. CDR1 is SGHVS and CDR2 is FNYEAQ in the germline V gene. The CDR3 sequence is 15 residues long.

This clonotype was seen only a few times. A much larger clone differs by one base, so this may be a read error. The J gene is TRBJ2-5, the V gene TRBV2; D is unresolved. V lost 4 bases to trimming and J lost 11 bases, with 23 bases between them. Germline V gives CDR1 SNHLY, CDR2 FYNNEI. The CDR3 has 15 residues. CDR3 region: CASSAFIGSEDEQYF. DNA for the CDR3: TGTGCCAGCAGTGCCTTTATCGGATCCGAGGATGAGCAGTACTTC.

This clonotype showed up many times. This may stem from a read error, because a much larger clone lies one nucleotide away. Here the CDR3 reads CASSAKGDYNEQYF. As DNA, the CDR3 is TGTGCCAGCAGTGCAAAGGGGGACTACAATGAGCAGTACTTC. This chain links TRBV6-1 with TRBJ2-1; D might be TRBD2 (7 bases). The assigned J gene may be wrong: the sequence end matches TRBJ2-7 better. Looked up from germline, CDR1 is MNHNS and CDR2 is SASEGT. This CDR3 is built from 14 residues.

The chain is built from TRBV6-6 and TRBJ2-3, with 7 positions matching TRBD2. TRBJ2-7 matches the DNA end more closely, so the J call is doubtful. This CDR3 contains 13 residues. The germline CDR1 and CDR2 sequences are MNHNY and SVGAGI (reference sequence). CDR3: CATRETNTDTQYF. In DNA form, the CDR3 reads TGTGCCACGCGGGAGACCAACACAGATACGCAGTACTTC.

This clonotype was recorded a few times. A much larger clonotype is one base distant, so this may be a read error. The rearrangement uses TRBV27 and TRBJ2-3; D perhaps matches TRBD2 (5 bases). CDR1 is MNHEY and CDR2 is SMNVEV in the germline V gene (reference sequence). CDR3 size: 13 residues. V was clipped by 8 bases and J by 14 bases, with 23 bases between them. The CDR3 region is CASGTYYTGELYF. In DNA form, the CDR3 reads TGTGCCAGCGGCACATATTACACCGGGGAGCTGTATTTT.

This chain links TRBV7-2 with TRBJ1-3, with unresolved D. The CDR3 has 16 residues. The ends were cut back, 5 bases at V and 0 bases at J, with 14 bases in the middle. Per the germline V gene, CDR1 is SGHTA and CDR2 is FQGNSA. The CDR3 is CASSLHQVHSGNTIYF. CDR3 bases: TGTGCCAGCAGCCTCCATCAGGTCCACTCTGGAAACACCATATATTTT.

The rearrangement joins TRBV7-3 to TRBJ2-3; tentative D call: TRBD2 (7 bases). The CDR3 sequence is 14 residues long. The germline V and J ends were trimmed by 2 bases and 4 bases, with 10 bases remaining between them. Germline CDR1 reads SGHTA; CDR2 reads FQGTGA. CDR3 protein: CASSLGGAADTQYF. Here the CDR3 DNA reads TGTGCCAGCAGCTTAGGGGGGGCCGCAGATACGCAGTATTTT.

This clonotype is labeled medium-sized. CDR3 sequence: CASSYKGTTNTEAFF. CDR3 coding DNA: TGTGCCAGCAGTTACAAAGGGACTACGAACACTGAAGCTTTCTTT. This chain uses TRBV6-6 with TRBJ1-1, with D possibly matching TRBD1 (5 bases). Germline CDR1 MNHNY, CDR2 SVGAGI (reference sequence). This CDR3 has 15 residues. V was clipped by 2 bases and J by 1 base, with 11 bases between them.

This clonotype was recorded many times. The chain has TRBV28 and TRBJ1-4; D is perhaps TRBD1 (5 bases). Deletions cut 5 bases from V and 8 bases from J, with 24 bases between. CDR1 and CDR2 from the germline V gene are MDHEN and SYDVKM. The CDR3 extends over 17 amino acids. The CDR3 reads CASSLPGVGEENEKLFF. In nucleotides, the CDR3 is TGTGCCAGCAGTCTCCCCGGGGTAGGGGAGGAGAACGAAAAACTGTTTTTT.

Regarding this clonotype: A junction boundary mismatches the germline segment, possibly from a read error. V and J are TRBV7-3 and TRBJ1-1; D is uncertain. This CDR3 spans 15 amino acids. Germline V gene data show CDR1 as SGHTA and CDR2 as FQGTGA. CDR3 residues: CASSFEASGSYEQYF. Written as DNA, the CDR3 is TGTGCCAGCAGCTTTGAGGCTAGCGGGAGTTACGAGCAGTACTTT.

This clonotype was found once. An end of the junction does not agree with germline; a read error may underlie this. The chain links TRBV28 to TRBJ2-4, with a possible D match to TRBD2 (5 bases). CDR1 and CDR2 from the germline V gene are MDHEN and SYDVKM. The length of the CDR3 is 14 residues. The CDR3 DNA reads TGTGCCAACAGTCCCGGCTTAGCCCGGGGAGCGCAGTACTTC. Its protein product is CANSPGLARGAQYF.

The table lists this clonotype with a few counts. The chain has TRBV11-2 and TRBJ2-1, with 7 bases aligning to TRBD1. The better agreement between TRBJ2-7 and the DNA end casts doubt on the J call. This CDR3 has 13 residues. The germline V gene encodes CDR1 SGHAT and CDR2 FQNNGV. In DNA form, the CDR3 reads TGTGCCAGCAGGCATACAGGGGTCTACGAGCAGTACTTC. Protein sequence: CASRHTGVYEQYF.

The rearrangement joins TRBV12-3 or TRBV12-4 to TRBJ2-3; no firm D call. V shed 3 bases and J shed 4 bases, with 11 bases lying between them. The CDR3 sequence is 14 residues long. The chain's CDR3 is CASSFGVSPDTQYF. The CDR3 DNA is TGTGCCAGCAGTTTTGGGGTCTCGCCAGATACGCAGTATTTT.

The genes are TRBV7-2 and TRBJ2-4; a possible D gene is TRBD1 (7 bases). V shed 0 bases and J shed 4 bases, with 13 bases lying between them. This CDR3 is built from 16 residues. Germline CDR1 and CDR2: SGHTA and FQGNSA. CDR3 in amino acids: CASSLAGGGEKNIQYF. CDR3 bases: TGTGCCAGCAGCTTAGCAGGGGGCGGGGAGAAAAACATTCAGTACTTC. The full variable domain, rest sourced from reference TRBV7-2 and TRBJ2-4, is GAGVSQSPSNKVTEKGKDVELRCDPISGHTALYWYRQSLGQGLEFLIYFQGNSAPDKSGLPSDRFSAERTGGSVSTLTIQRTQQEDSAVYLCASSLAGGGEKNIQYFGAGTRLSVL.

This clonotype appeared once. This rearrangement joins TRBV20-1 to TRBJ2-6; tentative D call: TRBD2 (6 bases). The J call may be in error: the DNA end matches TRBJ2-5 better. Germline V gene lookup returns CDR1 DFQATT and CDR2 SNEGSKA (reference sequence). The CDR3 has 13 residues. Here the CDR3 DNA reads TGCAGTGCTAGAGGGGAGGCGGGGGAGACCCAGTACTTC. The encoded protein is CSARGEAGETQYF.

The chain carries TRBV4-1 and TRBJ2-4; maybe TRBD1 (6 bases). The J call could be wrong; TRBJ2-7 is a better fit for the DNA end. Germline V gene lookup returns CDR1 MGHRA and CDR2 YSYEKL. The CDR3 extends over 14 amino acids. This CDR3 is CASSLRTESYEQYF. CDR3 DNA: TGCGCCAGCAGCCTAAGGACAGAGTCCTACGAGCAGTACTTC.

This clonotype was recorded a few times. CDR3 region: CASSPRRGYEQYF. CDR3 bases: TGTGCCAGCAGCCCTCGGAGGGGCTACGAGCAGTACTTC. V usage is TRBV7-3 and J usage is TRBJ2-1, with D possibly matching TRBD2 (6 bases). The tail of the sequence fits TRBJ2-7 better, so the J call may be wrong. The CDR3 spans 13 residues. The germline CDR1 and CDR2 sequences are SGHTA and FQGTGA.

The genes are TRBV12-3 or TRBV12-4 and TRBJ1-6; 7 positions match TRBD1. The CDR3 consists of 16 residues. V dropped 0 bases and J dropped 3; count of bases not matched to a gene: 2. CDR3 sequence (DNA): TGTGCCAGCAGTTTAGCCCAGGGGGTCTATAATTCACCCCTCCACTTT. Translation: CASSLAQGVYNSPLHF.

V usage is TRBV6-2 or TRBV6-3 and J usage is TRBJ2-3; either TRBD1 or TRBD2 may supply D (5 bases each). The end of the DNA fits TRBJ2-5 better, so the J call may be wrong. Germline V gene data show CDR1 as MNHEY and CDR2 as SVGEGT. The CDR3 consists of 15 residues. CDR3 sequence: CASSYRGSGGETQYF. The CDR3 nucleotides read TGTGCCAGCAGTTACAGGGGCTCTGGGGGAGAGACCCAGTACTTC.

This clonotype has a handful of counts. This chain links TRBV7-2 with TRBJ2-1; 9 bases are a match to TRBD2. The DNA end lines up better with TRBJ2-7; the J call may be wrong. This CDR3 is 14 amino acids long. CDR1 and CDR2 (germline): SGHTA, FQGNSA. CDR3 in amino acids: CASSFLAGSREQYF. As DNA, the CDR3 is TGTGCCAGCAGCTTCCTAGCGGGATCGAGGGAGCAGTACTTC.

The chain employs TRBV6-6 and TRBJ2-7; D remains ambiguous. The DNA end is a closer match to TRBJ2-5, so the J assignment may be wrong. The CDR3 loop spans 13 amino acids. Germline CDR1 reads MNHNY; CDR2 reads SVGAGI (reference sequence). This CDR3 reads CASSYGRKETQYF. The DNA for the CDR3 is TGTGCCAGCAGTTACGGGCGGAAAGAGACCCAGTACTTC.

This clonotype has only a few counts. This CDR3 fails to terminate in the conserved phenylalanine or tryptophan, so it likely reflects a read error. The limits of the CDR3 on the DNA are not certain, so only TCRdb's listed CDR3 is given. The chain links TRBV12-3 or TRBV12-4 to TRBJ2-6; TRBD1, the table's D call, was not compared with the DNA. The CDR3 is made up of 15 amino acids, end residues included. The CDR3 sequence: CASSDRGRGGYTFGA.

The V gene is TRBV7-6, the J gene TRBJ1-1; D is undetermined. V lost 3 bases, J lost 7 bases, and 15 bases lay in between. The CDR3 covers 14 residues. CDR1 SGHVS and CDR2 FNYEAQ come from the germline V gene. CDR3 DNA: TGTGCCAGCAGCTTCGAAGTGTCCGCAGTTGAAGCTTTCTTT. The encoded protein is CASSFEVSAVEAFF.